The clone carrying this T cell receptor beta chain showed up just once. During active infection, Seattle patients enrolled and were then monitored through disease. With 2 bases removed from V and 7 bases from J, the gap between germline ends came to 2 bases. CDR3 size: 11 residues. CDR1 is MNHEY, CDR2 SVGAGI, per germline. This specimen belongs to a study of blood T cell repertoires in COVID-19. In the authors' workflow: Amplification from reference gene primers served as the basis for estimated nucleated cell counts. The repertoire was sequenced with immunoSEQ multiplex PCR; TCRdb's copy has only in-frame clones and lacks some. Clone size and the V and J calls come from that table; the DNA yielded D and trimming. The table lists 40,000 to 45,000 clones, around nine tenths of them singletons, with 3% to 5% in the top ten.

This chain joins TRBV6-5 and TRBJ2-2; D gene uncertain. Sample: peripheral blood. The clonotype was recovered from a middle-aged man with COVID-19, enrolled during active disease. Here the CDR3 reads CASSYLGELFF. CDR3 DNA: TGTGCCAGCAGTTACCTCGGGGAGCTGTTTTTT.